The entry that follows covers one T cell receptor (beta chain) sequence. In the authors' workflow: Nucleated cell number was recorded as an estimate derived from reference gene primer amplification. Profiling relied on immunoSEQ multiplex PCR, and the TCRdb table lists in-frame clones only, not all of them. The D gene and trimming were derived from the DNA, and the V and J assignments and clone size from that table. The sample has almost 200,000 clones, 80% to 90% seen once. Those who participated ranged in age from 18 to 89 years and resided in around 22 US areas. V was clipped by 0 bases and J by 3 bases, with 15 bases between them. Per the germline V gene, CDR1 is LGHNA and CDR2 is YNFKEQ. This CDR3 is built from 16 residues. The sample originates from a study of blood T cell repertoires in COVID-19. Study at large: From T cells, B-cell-depleted T cells, or PBMCs came the material, which was cDNA or gDNA.

This TCR derives from a woman under 30 who had recovered from COVID-19. The sequenced sample consisted of PBMCs or T cells enriched from blood (not recorded which). This sequence joins TRBV4-2 and TRBJ2-7; the D gene is possibly TRBD2 (6 bases). The CDR3 nucleotides are TGTGCCAGCAGCCAAGATCTGACGGGGGTGAACTACGAGCAGTACTTC. It specifies CASSQDLTGVNYEQYF.